The present T cell receptor beta chain was sequenced within a study of T cell changes during pregnancy in multiple sclerosis (dated by TCRdb to the late 2010s). Background for the entire study: Changes in the T cell repertoire over the course of pregnancy were examined in this study in women with multiple sclerosis.

Regarding this clone: There is no known antigen for this receptor. No base quality information exists; no much larger clone differs at one position.

CDR1 and CDR2 are drawn from the germline V gene: KGHSH, LQKENI. Trimming removed 2 bases from V and 7 bases from J; the gene matches leave 10 bases unexplained. The CDR3 spans 15 residues, from the cysteine through the phenylalanine. The only DNA kept is the CDR3, 45 bases in frame from the first base. The library was produced with the immunoSEQ multiplex PCR assay. Sourced from immuneACCESS, this table was stored by TCRdb with only in-frame sequences that have V and J called. A share of the clones is absent; for the studies checked, an unresolved V gene accounts for under half, and the remainder has no known explanation. This sample lists about 40,000 clones; approximately 88% were detected once. The ten biggest clones cover about 1.1% of the sample.

The V gene is TRBV18 and the J gene is TRBJ2-7; 8 nucleotides in the junction match TRBD2. This clonotype was sampled from a female donor with multiple sclerosis, enrolled in a pregnancy study. Sequencing was performed on CD4+ T cells from peripheral blood mononuclear cells, taken before pregnancy. The CDR3 reads as follows: CASSPTGSGRPEQYF. The DNA sequence is TGTGCCAGCTCACCAACGGGGAGCGGGAGACCGGAGCAGTACTTC.